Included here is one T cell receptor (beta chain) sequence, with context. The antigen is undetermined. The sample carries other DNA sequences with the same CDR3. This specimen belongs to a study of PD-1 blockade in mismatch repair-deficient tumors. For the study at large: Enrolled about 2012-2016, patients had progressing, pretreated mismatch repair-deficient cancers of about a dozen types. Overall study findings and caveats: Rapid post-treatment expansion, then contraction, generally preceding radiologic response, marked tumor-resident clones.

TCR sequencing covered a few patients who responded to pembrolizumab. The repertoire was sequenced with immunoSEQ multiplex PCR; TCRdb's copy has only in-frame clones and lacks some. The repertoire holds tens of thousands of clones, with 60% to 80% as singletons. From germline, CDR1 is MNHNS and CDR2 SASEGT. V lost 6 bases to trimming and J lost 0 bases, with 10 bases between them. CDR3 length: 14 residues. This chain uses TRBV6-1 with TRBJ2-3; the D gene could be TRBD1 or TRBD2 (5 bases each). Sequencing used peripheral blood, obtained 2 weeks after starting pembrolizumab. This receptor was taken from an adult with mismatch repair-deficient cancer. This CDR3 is CASRTRGSTDTQYF. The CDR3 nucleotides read TGTGCCAGCAGGACGAGGGGTAGCACAGATACGCAGTATTTT.